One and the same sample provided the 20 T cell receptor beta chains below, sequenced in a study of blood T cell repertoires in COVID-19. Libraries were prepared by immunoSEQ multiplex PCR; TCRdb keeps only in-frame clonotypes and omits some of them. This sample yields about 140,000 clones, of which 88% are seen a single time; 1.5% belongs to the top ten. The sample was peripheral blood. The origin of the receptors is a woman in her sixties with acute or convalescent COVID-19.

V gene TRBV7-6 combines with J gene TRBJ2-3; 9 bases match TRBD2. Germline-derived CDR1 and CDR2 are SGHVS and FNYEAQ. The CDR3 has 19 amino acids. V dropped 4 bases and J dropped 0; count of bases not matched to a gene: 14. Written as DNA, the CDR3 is TGTGCCAGCAGCTATAAGCCCCCCGGGACTAGCTTGAGCACAGATACGCAGTATTTT. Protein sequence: CASSYKPPGTSLSTDTQYF.

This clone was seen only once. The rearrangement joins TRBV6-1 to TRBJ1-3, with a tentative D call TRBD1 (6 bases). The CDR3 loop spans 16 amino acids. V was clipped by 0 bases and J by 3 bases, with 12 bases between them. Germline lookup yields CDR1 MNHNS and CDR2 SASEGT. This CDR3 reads CASSEAMGASGNTIYF. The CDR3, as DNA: TGTGCCAGCAGTGAAGCGATGGGGGCTAGTGGAAACACCATATATTTT.

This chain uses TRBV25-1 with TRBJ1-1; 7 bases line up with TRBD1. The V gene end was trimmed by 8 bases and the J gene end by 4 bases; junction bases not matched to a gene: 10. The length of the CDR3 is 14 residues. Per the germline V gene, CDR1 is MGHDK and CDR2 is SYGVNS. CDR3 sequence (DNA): TGTGCCAGCCGGGGGCAGGGGGGATTCACTGAAGCTTTCTTT. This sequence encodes CASRGQGGFTEAFF.

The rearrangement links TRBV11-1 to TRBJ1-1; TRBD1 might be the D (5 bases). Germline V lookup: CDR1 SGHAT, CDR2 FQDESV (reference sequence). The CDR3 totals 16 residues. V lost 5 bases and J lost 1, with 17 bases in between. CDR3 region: CASSTTGGVRNTEAFF. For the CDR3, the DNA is TGTGCCAGCAGCACTACGGGGGGGGTGCGGAACACTGAAGCTTTCTTT. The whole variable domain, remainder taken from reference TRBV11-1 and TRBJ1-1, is EAEVAQSPRYKITEKSQAVAFWCDPISGHATLYWYRQILGQGPELLVQFQDESVVDDSQLPKDRFSAERLKGVDSTLKIQPAELGDSAMYLCASSTTGGVRNTEAFFGQGTRLTVV.

The CDR3 DNA is TGTGCCAGCAGCAAAGACAGGGCTAGAGTTCAAGGGGAGCTGTTTTTT. Residues: CASSKDRARVQGELFF. The chain carries TRBV7-6 and TRBJ2-2; 7 positions agree with TRBD1. With V trimmed by 5 bases and J by 8 bases, 14 bases remained unmatched. The CDR3 totals 16 residues. The germline V gene has CDR1 SGHVS and CDR2 FNYEAQ.

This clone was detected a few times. The CDR3, as DNA: TGTGCCAGCAGTTTAGGAGGGGGCGCTGGGGCCAACGTCCTGACTTTC. Encoded protein: CASSLGGGAGANVLTF. J is TRBJ2-6 and V is TRBV28, with TRBD1 as a possible D gene (7 bases). The CDR3 spans 16 residues. V was pared by 2 bases and J by 2 bases, with 10 bases between. Germline V CDR1 and CDR2: MDHEN, SYDVKM.

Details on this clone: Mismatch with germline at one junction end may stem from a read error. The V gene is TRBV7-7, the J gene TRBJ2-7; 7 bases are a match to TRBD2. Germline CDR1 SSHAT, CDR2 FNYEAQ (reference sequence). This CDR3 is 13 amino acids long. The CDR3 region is CASSRGGYNEQYF. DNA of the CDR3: TGTGCTAGCAGCCGCGGGGGTTATAACGAGCAGTACTTC.

This chain's CDR3 is CASSGRVSNEQFF. The CDR3 coding sequence is TGTGCCAGCAGTGGGCGGGTTTCCAATGAGCAGTTCTTC. The chain links TRBV2 to TRBJ2-1, with D maybe TRBD2 (5 bases). Deletions cut 4 bases from V and 6 bases from J, with 10 bases between. The CDR3 totals 13 residues. Germline V lookup: CDR1 SNHLY, CDR2 FYNNEI.

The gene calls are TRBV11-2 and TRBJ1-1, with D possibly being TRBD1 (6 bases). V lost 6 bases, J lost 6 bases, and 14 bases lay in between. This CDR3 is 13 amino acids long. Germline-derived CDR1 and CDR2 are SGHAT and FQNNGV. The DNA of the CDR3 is TGTGCCAGCAGGCAAACAGGGTTTGCTGAAGCTTTCTTT. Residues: CASRQTGFAEAFF.

CDR3 DNA: TGCGCCAGCAGCCAAGGACCAGGTTTCTCCTACGAGCAGTACTTC. This codes for CASSQGPGFSYEQYF. The V and J genes are TRBV4-1 and TRBJ2-7; D is ambiguous. Germline V CDR1 and CDR2: MGHRA, YSYEKL. Trimming stripped 1 base from V and 0 bases from J, with 10 bases between. This CDR3 contains 15 residues.

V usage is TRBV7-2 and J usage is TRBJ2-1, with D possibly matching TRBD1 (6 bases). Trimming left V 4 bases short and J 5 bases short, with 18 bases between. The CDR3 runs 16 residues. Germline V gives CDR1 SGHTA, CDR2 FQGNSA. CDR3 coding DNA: TGTGCCAGCAGCTCCCCGGGCCCCGGGACACACAATGAGCAGTTCTTC. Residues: CASSSPGPGTHNEQFF.

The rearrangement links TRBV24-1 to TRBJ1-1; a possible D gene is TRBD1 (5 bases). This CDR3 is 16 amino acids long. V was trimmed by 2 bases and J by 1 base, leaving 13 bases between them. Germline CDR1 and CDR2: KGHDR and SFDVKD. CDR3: CATSDSQPTGNTEAFF. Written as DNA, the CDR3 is TGTGCCACCAGTGATTCCCAGCCAACAGGGAACACTGAAGCTTTCTTT.

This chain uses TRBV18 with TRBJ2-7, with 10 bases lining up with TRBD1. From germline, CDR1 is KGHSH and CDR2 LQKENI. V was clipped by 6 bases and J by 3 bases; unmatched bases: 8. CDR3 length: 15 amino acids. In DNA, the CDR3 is TGTGCCAGCTCCCTTAGGACAGGGGGAAGCTACGAGCAGTACTTC. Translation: CASSLRTGGSYEQYF. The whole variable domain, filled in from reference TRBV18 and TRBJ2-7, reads NAGVMQNPRHLVRRRGQEARLRCSPMKGHSHVYWYRQLPEEGLKFMVYLQKENIIDESGMPKERFSAEFPKEGPSILRIQQVVRGDSAAYFCASSLRTGGSYEQYFGPGTRLTVT.

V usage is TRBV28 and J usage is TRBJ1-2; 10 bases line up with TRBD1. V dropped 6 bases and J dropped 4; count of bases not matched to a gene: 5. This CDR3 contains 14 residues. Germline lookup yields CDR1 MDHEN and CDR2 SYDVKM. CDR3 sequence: CASRLRTGGYGYTF. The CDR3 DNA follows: TGTGCCAGCAGACTCCGGACAGGGGGCTATGGCTACACCTTC.

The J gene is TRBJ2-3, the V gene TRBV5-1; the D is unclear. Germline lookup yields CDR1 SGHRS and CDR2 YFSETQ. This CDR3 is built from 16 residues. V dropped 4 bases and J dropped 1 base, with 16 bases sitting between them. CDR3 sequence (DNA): TGCGCCAGCAGCCTACTATTGGTCGGCGGCACAGATACGCAGTATTTT. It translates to CASSLLLVGGTDTQYF.

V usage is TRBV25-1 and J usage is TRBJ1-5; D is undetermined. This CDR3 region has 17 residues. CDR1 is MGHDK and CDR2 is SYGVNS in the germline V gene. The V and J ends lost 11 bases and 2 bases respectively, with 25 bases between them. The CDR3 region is CAPYRDSGERGNQPQHF. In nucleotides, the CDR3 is TGTGCCCCCTATCGAGATTCGGGAGAACGGGGCAATCAGCCCCAGCATTTT.

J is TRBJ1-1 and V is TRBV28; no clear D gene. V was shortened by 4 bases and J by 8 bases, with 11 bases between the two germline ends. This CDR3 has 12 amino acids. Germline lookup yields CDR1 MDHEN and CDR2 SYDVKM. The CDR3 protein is CASSSTRREAFF. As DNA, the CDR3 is TGTGCCAGCAGTTCGACCCGCAGGGAAGCTTTCTTT.

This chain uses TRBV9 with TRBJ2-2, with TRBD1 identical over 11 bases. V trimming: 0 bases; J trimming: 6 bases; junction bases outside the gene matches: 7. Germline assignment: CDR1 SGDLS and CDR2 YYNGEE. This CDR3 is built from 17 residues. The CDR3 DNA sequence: TGTGCCAGCAGCGTAGTGGGACAGGGGGGCTACTCCGGGGAGCTGTTTTTT. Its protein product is CASSVVGQGGYSGELFF. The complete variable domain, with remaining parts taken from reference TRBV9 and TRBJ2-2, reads DSGVTQTPKHLITATGQRVTLRCSPRSGDLSVYWYQQSLDQGLQFLIQYYNGEERAKGNILERFSAQQFPDLHSELNLSSLELGDSALYFCASSVVGQGGYSGELFFGEGSRLTVL.

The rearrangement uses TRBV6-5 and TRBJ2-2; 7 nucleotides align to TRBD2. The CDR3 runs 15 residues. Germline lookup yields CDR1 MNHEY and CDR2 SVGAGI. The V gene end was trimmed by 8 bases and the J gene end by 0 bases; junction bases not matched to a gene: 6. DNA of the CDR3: TGTGCCAGCGGCCGGGACTACTCGAACACCGGGGAGCTGTTTTTT. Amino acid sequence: CASGRDYSNTGELFF.

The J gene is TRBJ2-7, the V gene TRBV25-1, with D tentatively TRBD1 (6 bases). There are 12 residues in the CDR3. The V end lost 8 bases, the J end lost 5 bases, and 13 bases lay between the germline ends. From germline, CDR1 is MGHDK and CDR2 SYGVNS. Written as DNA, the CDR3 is TGTGCCAGCGGTCACAGGGTTGACGAGCAGTACTTC. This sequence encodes CASGHRVDEQYF.